This T cell receptor (beta chain) is drawn from a study of blood T cell repertoires in COVID-19. Study-wide background: The study drew acute and convalescent COVID-19 samples from the United States, Italy and Spain. Nucleic acid was either cDNA or gDNA, and it came from T cells, B-cell-depleted T cells, or PBMCs.

In the source study's methods: Reference gene primers were amplified, and this amplification served to estimate nucleated cell counts. Sequencing used immunoSEQ multiplex PCR; TCRdb keeps in-frame clones, though not all of them. V and J calls and clone size are copied from that table; D and trimming were computed from the DNA. The sample records approximately 260,000 clones, over 80% being singletons. This TCR was sampled from a man in his sixties who had recovered from COVID-19. The source material was peripheral blood.

CDR3 sequence (DNA): TGTGCCAGCAGCCAAGACCCCCCTCTAGCGGGAGGCAGAGATACGCAGTATTTT. Encoded protein: CASSQDPPLAGGRDTQYF. The rearrangement links TRBV3-1 (or the pseudogene TRBV3-2) to TRBJ2-3, with 11 bases lining up with TRBD2. Unmatched junction bases numbered 10, after V lost 0 bases and J lost 5 bases. The CDR3 is 18 amino acids. In germline, CDR1 is LGHDT, CDR2 YNNKEL (reference sequence).